Here is one TCR beta chain with its context. Its antigen is as yet unknown. The CDR3 runs to 14 residues. The V and J ends lost 8 bases and 5 bases, in that order; junction bases with no gene match: 9. Per germline, CDR1 MNHEY and CDR2 SMNVEV (reference sequence). Each CDR3 protein gets one entry after TCRdb re-called the reads with MiXCR. The sample carries tens of thousands of distinct CDR3 sequences, 24% recorded once. The sample originates from a study of T cell repertoires in cytomegalovirus infection. Study-wide background: Recently described HLA-C-restricted plus well-studied HLA-B-restricted CMV epitopes were used. Signatures in public TCR beta sequences pointed to both CMV infection and matching HLA type. Study findings and constraints: Using cumulative public TCR beta family frequency, the authors identified those who carried CMV together with the relevant HLA.

This rearrangement joins TRBV27 to TRBJ2-3; 8 nucleotides line up with TRBD2. The sequence was collected from a human donor in good health (CMV status not recorded). Some clones in this sample may be carry-over from other donors' samples. The sequencing here drew on CD8+ T cells from cultured PBMCs, taken from culture after CMV antigen stimulation. The CDR3 sequence: CASGNRGGRDTQYF. The CDR3 DNA reads TGTGCCAGCGGAAACCGGGGGGGACGAGATACGCAGTATTTT.